Listed below are T cell receptor beta chains from one sample, sequenced in a study of T cell repertoires in cytomegalovirus infection. TCRdb fed the reads into MiXCR, producing one record per CDR3 protein. This repertoire shows around 450,000 distinct CDR3 sequences, roughly a third found once; its top ten account for approximately 15%. The material sequenced was PBMCs. These receptors were collected from a human donor in good health (CMV status not recorded). Some clones in this sample may be carry-over from other donors' samples. Each CDR3 is given with its conserved first and last residue. Fields, in order: D gene, V gene, J gene, clone size, CDR3 length, CDR3 protein, CDR3 DNA. The D gene is left open where the match is weak. The listing skips clone size in some rows; elsewhere it reads once, few, many or a size class.

D: TRBD1
V: TRBV7-9
J: TRBJ2-6
size: NA
length: 17
CDR3: CASSSWTGASGANVMTF
DNA: TGTGCCAGCAGCTCGTGGACAGGGGCCTCTGGGGCCAACGTCATGACTTTC

D: NA
V: TRBV28
J: TRBJ2-7
size: NA
length: 15
CDR3: CASSLYTGMTYEQYF
DNA: TGTGCCAGCAGTTTATATACAGGAATGACTTACGAGCAGTACTTC

D: NA
V: TRBV4-2
J: TRBJ1-2
size: NA
length: 16
CDR3: CSSSQSQWEEDYGYTF
DNA: TGTTCCAGCAGCCAATCCCAATGGGAGGAAGACTATGGCTACACCTTC

D: TRBD2
V: TRBV12-3/TRBV12-4
J: TRBJ2-3
size: NA
length: 15
CDR3: CASSLASGGSDTQYF
DNA: TGTGCCAGCAGTTTAGCTAGCGGGGGGTCGGATACGCAGTATTTT

D: NA
V: TRBV4-3
J: TRBJ2-3
size: NA
length: 17
CDR3: CASSPPLGGSGTDTQYF
DNA: TGCGCCAGCAGCCCACCTTTGGGGGGCTCTGGCACAGATACGCAGTATTTT

D: NA
V: TRBV7-9
J: TRBJ1-5
size: medium-sized
length: 14
CDR3: CASSFTGNNQPQHF
DNA: TGTGCCAGCAGCTTTACAGGGAACAATCAGCCCCAGCATTTT

D: TRBD2
V: TRBV6-2/TRBV6-3
J: TRBJ2-5
size: many
length: 15
CDR3: CASSPRASGVETQYF
DNA: TGTGCCAGCAGCCCCCGAGCTAGCGGGGTGGAGACCCAGTACTTC

D: TRBD1
V: TRBV10-3
J: TRBJ2-5
size: NA
length: 13
CDR3: CAISRTGEETQYF
DNA: TGTGCCATCAGTAGGACAGGGGAAGAGACCCAGTACTTC

D: NA
V: TRBV4-2
J: TRBJ1-5
size: NA
length: 13
CDR3: CSSSQDRNQPQHF
DNA: TGTTCCAGCAGCCAAGATCGAAATCAGCCCCAGCATTTT

D: TRBD1
V: TRBV30
J: TRBJ2-1
size: NA
length: 13
CDR3: CAWNQDRENEQFF
DNA: TGTGCCTGGAATCAGGACAGGGAAAATGAGCAGTTCTTC

D: NA
V: TRBV6-2/TRBV6-3
J: TRBJ2-1
size: NA
length: 15
CDR3: CASSLGGNSYNEQFF
DNA: TGTGCCAGCAGCCTAGGGGGGAACTCCTACAATGAGCAGTTCTTC

D: TRBD1
V: TRBV4-2
J: TRBJ1-5
size: NA
length: 16
CDR3: CASSQTGDGINQPQHF
DNA: TGTGCCAGCAGCCAAACAGGGGACGGTATCAATCAGCCCCAGCATTTT

D: NA
V: TRBV14
J: TRBJ1-1
size: NA
length: 13
CDR3: CASSQVRRGSAFF
DNA: TGTGCCAGCAGCCAAGTAAGGAGGGGTAGTGCTTTCTTT

D: NA
V: TRBV7-6
J: TRBJ1-1
size: NA
length: 12
CDR3: CASCLDPGKDFF
DNA: TGTGCCAGCTGCTTAGATCCCGGGAAAGATTTCTTT

D: NA
V: TRBV7-9
J: TRBJ2-2
size: few
length: 18
CDR3: CASSFLGDTLRNTGELFF
DNA: TGTGCCAGCAGTTTCCTTGGGGACACCCTTAGGAACACCGGGGAGCTGTTTTTT

D: TRBD1
V: TRBV7-2
J: TRBJ1-4
size: many
length: 15
CDR3: CASSPAGTVNEKLFF
DNA: TGTGCCAGCAGCCCGGCCGGGACAGTTAATGAAAAACTGTTTTTT

D: NA
V: TRBV11-2
J: TRBJ1-5
size: few
length: 13
CDR3: CASSSGPTQPQHF
DNA: TGTGCCAGCAGCTCCGGGCCCACTCAGCCCCAGCATTTT

D: NA
V: TRBV29-1
J: TRBJ2-1
size: NA
length: 11
CDR3: CSVDNSGRQFF
DNA: TGCAGCGTTGATAATAGCGGCAGGCAGTTCTTC

D: NA
V: TRBV7-2
J: TRBJ2-7
size: many
length: 13
CDR3: CASSPRMQYEQYF
DNA: TGTGCCAGCAGCCCCCGGATGCAATACGAGCAGTACTTC

D: NA
V: TRBV19
J: TRBJ2-1
size: few
length: 17
CDR3: CASSIISPGSWGFEQFF
DNA: TGTGCCAGTAGTATCATCTCTCCAGGCAGTTGGGGTTTTGAGCAGTTCTTC

D: TRBD2
V: TRBV7-2
J: TRBJ2-3
size: many
length: 20
CDR3: CASSRGTLTSGGALADTQYF
DNA: TGTGCCAGCAGCCGCGGGACCCTGACTAGCGGGGGGGCCCTGGCAGATACGCAGTATTTT

D: NA
V: TRBV7-1
J: TRBJ2-7
size: few
length: 15
CDR3: CASSPGGPRIGEQYF
DNA: TGTGCCAGCAGCCCTGGGGGACCCCGAATTGGCGAGCAGTACTTC